This T cell receptor beta chain is drawn from a study of blood T cell repertoires in COVID-19. Per the germline V gene, CDR1 is LNHDA and CDR2 is SQIVND (reference sequence). This CDR3 has 14 amino acids. Trimming took 5 bases from V and 1 from J; bases not matched to a gene: 4. The protocol was immunoSEQ multiplex PCR, while the TCRdb copy is restricted to in-frame clones and leaves out a portion. The table lists approximately 72,000 clones, about 82% of them singletons. The chain has TRBV19 and TRBJ1-2; 7 bases line up with TRBD1. This receptor was obtained from a man in his forties or fifties with acute or convalescent COVID-19. Sample: peripheral blood. The CDR3 protein is CASSQRGLNYGYTF. CDR3 bases: TGTGCCAGTAGTCAGAGGGGGCTTAACTATGGCTACACCTTC.